This T cell receptor (beta chain) was found in a study of cytomegalovirus exposure and HLA in healthy donors. Study-wide background: The approximately 120 validation repertoires used the same platform as the 650 to 750 first-cohort repertoires, a later analysis reported. The study, taken as a whole, reports: The majority of TCR sequences were rare, yet some public TCRs appeared in many donors.

TCRdb's copy holds only in-frame clones and misses some; the assay was immunoSEQ multiplex PCR. The table records more than 250,000 clones, less than 95% of them present only once. This clone was observed once. What it binds is unknown. Trimming cost V 3 bases and J 7 bases, with 16 bases left between them. The CDR3 runs 15 residues. The germline V gene encodes CDR1 SGHVS and CDR2 FQNEAQ. J is TRBJ2-1 and V is TRBV7-8; weak D call: TRBD1 (6 bases). The material sequenced was PBMCs. This TCR was recovered from a young woman in good health and CMV-seronegative. The CDR3 is CASSLDSLGTNEQFF. The CDR3 bases are TGTGCCAGCAGCTTGGACAGTTTGGGTACGAATGAGCAGTTCTTC.